The TCR beta chain under discussion was sequenced for a study of blood T cell repertoires in COVID-19. Background on the study: Samples taken during acute and convalescent COVID-19 were collected in the United States, Italy and Spain. PBMCs, B-cell-depleted T cells, or T cells were the source of the cDNA or gDNA that made up the material.

V was pared by 6 bases and J by 7 bases, with 16 bases between. The CDR3 is made up of 13 amino acids. Germline assignment: CDR1 MNHNY and CDR2 SVGAGI (reference sequence). Original data processing: Nucleated cell number was recorded as an estimate derived from reference gene primer amplification. This table comes from immunoSEQ multiplex PCR, and its TCRdb copy is limited to in-frame clones, with some not included. The V and J calls and clone size were taken over from that table, and D and trimming were inferred from the DNA. The sample consists of roughly 460,000 clones, around 90% of them appearing once. Seattle cases were enrolled at active infection and followed longitudinally.

The sample comprised peripheral blood. This sequence originates from a man aged 18 to 30 with COVID-19, enrolled during active disease. V usage is TRBV6-6 and J usage is TRBJ2-7; no clear D gene. CDR3 sequence reads: CASSRDTPREQYF. The CDR3 DNA reads as TGTGCCAGCAGCCGCGACACCCCCCGGGAGCAGTACTTC.